Sequencing of this T cell receptor beta chain was carried out in a study of blood T cell repertoires in COVID-19. Study at large: PBMCs, B-cell-depleted T cells, or T cells provided the cDNA or gDNA that made up the material.

Here immunoSEQ multiplex PCR was the method, and the copy in TCRdb shows in-frame clones only, minus some. This table holds about 46,000 clones, around 87% found once. V was trimmed by 8 bases and J by 0 bases, leaving 14 bases between them. Per the germline V gene, CDR1 is LNHDA and CDR2 is SQIVND (reference sequence). The CDR3 totals 14 residues. This TCR was recovered from a human donor in a cohort sampled during active COVID-19. The sample taken for sequencing was peripheral blood. The V call is TRBV19, the J call TRBJ2-7; maybe TRBD1 (6 bases). The CDR3 DNA reads as TGTGCCAGTTCTCAGGGGATAAGCTCCTACGAGCAGTACTTC. Protein: CASSQGISSYEQYF.